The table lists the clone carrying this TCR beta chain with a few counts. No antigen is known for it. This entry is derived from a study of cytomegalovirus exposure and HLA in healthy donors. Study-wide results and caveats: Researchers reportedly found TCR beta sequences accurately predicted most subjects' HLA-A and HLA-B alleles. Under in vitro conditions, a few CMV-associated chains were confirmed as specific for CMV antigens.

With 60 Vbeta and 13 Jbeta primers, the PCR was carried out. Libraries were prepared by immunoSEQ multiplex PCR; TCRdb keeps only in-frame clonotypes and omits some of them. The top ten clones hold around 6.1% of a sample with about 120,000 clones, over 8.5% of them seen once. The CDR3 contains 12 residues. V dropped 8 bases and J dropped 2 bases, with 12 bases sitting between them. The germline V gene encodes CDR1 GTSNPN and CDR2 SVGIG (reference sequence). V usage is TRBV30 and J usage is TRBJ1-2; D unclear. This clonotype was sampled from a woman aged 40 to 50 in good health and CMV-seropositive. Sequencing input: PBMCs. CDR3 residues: CAVHSVNYGYTF. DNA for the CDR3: TGTGCCGTCCACTCTGTCAACTATGGCTACACCTTC.